This paragraph reports one T cell receptor beta chain. No antigen is known for it. The entry originates in a study of cytomegalovirus exposure and HLA in healthy donors. Study-wide points: The tendency of first-cohort TCR clusters to co-occur in the 90 to 150 validation repertoires was the finding of a later analysis.

Deletions cut 0 bases from V and 6 bases from J, with 12 bases between. The CDR3 is 13 residues long. The germline V gene has CDR1 GTSNPN and CDR2 SVGIG (reference sequence). The donors were in the approximately 110-subject validation cohort; that cohort was separate from the 666-subject first cohort. TCRdb keeps only in-frame clones here, not all; method: immunoSEQ multiplex PCR. Of fewer than 250,000 clones in the sample, approximately 88% were seen once. The rearrangement uses TRBV30 and TRBJ2-7; D unresolved. This clonotype was obtained from a woman in her 30s in good health and CMV-seropositive. The sample consisted of PBMCs. The CDR3 sequence: CAWSVIYGLEQYF. In nucleotides, the CDR3 is TGTGCCTGGAGTGTAATCTACGGGCTCGAGCAGTACTTC.